This T cell receptor (beta chain) was retrieved from a study of blood T cell repertoires in COVID-19. Turning to the study itself: Researchers got acute and convalescent COVID-19 samples from the United States, Italy and Spain. From T cells, B-cell-depleted T cells, or PBMCs came the material, which was cDNA or gDNA.

The CDR3 sequence is 12 residues long. In germline, CDR1 is WNHNN, CDR2 SYGVQD (reference sequence). Trimming removed 7 bases at V and 4 bases at J, with 10 bases between. In the authors' methods: Amplification from reference gene primers served as the basis for estimated nucleated cell counts. Sequencing used immunoSEQ multiplex PCR; TCRdb keeps in-frame clones, though not all of them. That table is the source of V, J and clone size, and D and trimming were worked out from the DNA. This table has about 140,000 clones, about four fifths appearing once. The chain is built from TRBV10-1 and TRBJ1-2; tentative D call: TRBD1 (6 bases). The clonotype comes from a human donor in a cohort sampled during active COVID-19. The sample was peripheral blood. This CDR3 reads CASTDRTYGYTF. In DNA, the CDR3 is TGCGCCAGCACAGACAGGACCTATGGCTACACCTTC.